The text below deals with one TCR beta chain. The CDR3 consists of 16 residues. Germline V CDR1 and CDR2: MDHEN, SYDVKM. J was trimmed by 5 bases and V by 5 bases; bases with no gene match: 6. The record originates from a study of blood T cell repertoires in COVID-19. Sequenced by immunoSEQ multiplex PCR; TCRdb stores in-frame clones only, minus some. The data contain a few hundred thousand clones, about 82% of them singletons. This receptor was identified in a woman aged 45-65 years with active or convalescent COVID-19. The specimen was peripheral blood. The chain links TRBV28 to TRBJ2-3, with 14 positions matching TRBD2. The DNA for the CDR3 is TGTGCCAGCAGTGCCCGACTAGCGGGAGGGTTAGATACGCAGTATTTT. This codes for CASSARLAGGLDTQYF.